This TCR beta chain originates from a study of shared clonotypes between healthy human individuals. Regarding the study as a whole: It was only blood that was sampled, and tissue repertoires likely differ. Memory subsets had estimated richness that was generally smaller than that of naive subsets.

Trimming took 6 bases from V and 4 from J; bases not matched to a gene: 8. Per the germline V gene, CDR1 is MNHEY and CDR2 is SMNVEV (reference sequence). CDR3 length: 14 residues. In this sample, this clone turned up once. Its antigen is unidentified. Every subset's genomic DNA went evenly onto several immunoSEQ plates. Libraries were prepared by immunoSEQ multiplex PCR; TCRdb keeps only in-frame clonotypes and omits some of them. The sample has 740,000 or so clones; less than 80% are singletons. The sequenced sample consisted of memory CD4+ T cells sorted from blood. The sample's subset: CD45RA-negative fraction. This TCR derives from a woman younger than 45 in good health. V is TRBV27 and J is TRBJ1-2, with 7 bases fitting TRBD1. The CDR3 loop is CASRGRGQIYGYTF. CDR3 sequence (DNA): TGTGCCAGCAGGGGGAGGGGGCAGATCTATGGCTACACCTTC.